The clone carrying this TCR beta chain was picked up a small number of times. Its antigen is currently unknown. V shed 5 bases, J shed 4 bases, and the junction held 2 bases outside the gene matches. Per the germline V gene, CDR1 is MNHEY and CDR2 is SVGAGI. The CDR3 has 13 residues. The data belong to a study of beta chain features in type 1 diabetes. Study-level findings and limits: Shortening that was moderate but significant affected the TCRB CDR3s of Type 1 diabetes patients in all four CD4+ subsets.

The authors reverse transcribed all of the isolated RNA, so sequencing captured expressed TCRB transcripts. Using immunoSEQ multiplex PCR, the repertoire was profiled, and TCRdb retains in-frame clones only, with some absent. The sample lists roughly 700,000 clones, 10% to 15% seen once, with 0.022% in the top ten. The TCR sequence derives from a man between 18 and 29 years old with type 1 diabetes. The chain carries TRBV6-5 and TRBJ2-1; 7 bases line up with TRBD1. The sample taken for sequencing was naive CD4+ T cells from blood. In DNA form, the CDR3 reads TGTGCCAGCAGTAAGGGACAGTACAATGAGCAGTTCTTC. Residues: CASSKGQYNEQFF.